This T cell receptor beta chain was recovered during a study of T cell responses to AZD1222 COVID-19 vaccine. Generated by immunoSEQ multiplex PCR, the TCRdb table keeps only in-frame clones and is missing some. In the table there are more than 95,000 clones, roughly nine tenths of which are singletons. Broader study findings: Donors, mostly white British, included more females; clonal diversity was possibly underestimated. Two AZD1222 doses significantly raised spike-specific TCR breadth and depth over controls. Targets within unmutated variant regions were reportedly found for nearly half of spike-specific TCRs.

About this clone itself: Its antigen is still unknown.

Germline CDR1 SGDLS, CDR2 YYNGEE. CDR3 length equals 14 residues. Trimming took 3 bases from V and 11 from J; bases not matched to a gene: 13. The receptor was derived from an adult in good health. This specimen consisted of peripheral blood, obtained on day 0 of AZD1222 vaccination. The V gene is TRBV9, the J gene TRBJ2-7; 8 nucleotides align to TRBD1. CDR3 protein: CASSARGQGGDEYF. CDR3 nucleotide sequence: TGTGCCAGCAGCGCCCGAGGACAGGGCGGGGACGAGTACTTC.